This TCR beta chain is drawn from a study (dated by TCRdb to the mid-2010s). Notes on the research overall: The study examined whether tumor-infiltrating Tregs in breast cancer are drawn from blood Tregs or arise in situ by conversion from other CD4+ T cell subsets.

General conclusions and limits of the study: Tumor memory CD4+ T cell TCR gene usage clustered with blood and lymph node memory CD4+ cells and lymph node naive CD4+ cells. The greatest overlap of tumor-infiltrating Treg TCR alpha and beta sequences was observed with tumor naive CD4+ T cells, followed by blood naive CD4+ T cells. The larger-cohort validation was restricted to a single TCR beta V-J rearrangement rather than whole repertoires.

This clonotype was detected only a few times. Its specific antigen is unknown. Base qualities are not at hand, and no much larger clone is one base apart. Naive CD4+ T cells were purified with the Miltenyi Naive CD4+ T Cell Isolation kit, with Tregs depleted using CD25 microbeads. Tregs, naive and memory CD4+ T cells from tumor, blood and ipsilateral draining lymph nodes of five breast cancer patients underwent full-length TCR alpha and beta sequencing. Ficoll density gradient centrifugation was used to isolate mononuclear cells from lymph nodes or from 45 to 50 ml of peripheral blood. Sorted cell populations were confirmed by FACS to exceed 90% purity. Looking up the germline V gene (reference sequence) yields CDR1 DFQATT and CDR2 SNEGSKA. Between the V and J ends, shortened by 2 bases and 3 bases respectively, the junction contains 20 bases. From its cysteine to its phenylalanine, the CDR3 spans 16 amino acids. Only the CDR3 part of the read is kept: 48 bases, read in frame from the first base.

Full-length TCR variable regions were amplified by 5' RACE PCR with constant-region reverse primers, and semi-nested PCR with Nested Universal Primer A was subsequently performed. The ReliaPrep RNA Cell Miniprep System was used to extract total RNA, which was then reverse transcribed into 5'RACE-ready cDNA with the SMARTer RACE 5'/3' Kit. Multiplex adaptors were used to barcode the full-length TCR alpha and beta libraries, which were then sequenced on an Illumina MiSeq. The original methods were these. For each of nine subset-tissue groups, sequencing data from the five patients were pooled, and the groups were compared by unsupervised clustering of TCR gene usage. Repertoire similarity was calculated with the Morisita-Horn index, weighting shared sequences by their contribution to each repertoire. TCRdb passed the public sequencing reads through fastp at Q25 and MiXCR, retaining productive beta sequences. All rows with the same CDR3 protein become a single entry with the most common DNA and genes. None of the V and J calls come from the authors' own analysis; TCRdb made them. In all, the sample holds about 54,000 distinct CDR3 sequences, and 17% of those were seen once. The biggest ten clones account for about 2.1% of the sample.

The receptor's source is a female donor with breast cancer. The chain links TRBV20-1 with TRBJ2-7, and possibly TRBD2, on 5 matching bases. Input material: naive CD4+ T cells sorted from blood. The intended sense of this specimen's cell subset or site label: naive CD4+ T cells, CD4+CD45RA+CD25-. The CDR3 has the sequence CSARSEANHRRYEQYF. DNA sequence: TGCAGTGCTAGATCGGAGGCCAACCATCGCCGCTACGAGCAGTACTTC.